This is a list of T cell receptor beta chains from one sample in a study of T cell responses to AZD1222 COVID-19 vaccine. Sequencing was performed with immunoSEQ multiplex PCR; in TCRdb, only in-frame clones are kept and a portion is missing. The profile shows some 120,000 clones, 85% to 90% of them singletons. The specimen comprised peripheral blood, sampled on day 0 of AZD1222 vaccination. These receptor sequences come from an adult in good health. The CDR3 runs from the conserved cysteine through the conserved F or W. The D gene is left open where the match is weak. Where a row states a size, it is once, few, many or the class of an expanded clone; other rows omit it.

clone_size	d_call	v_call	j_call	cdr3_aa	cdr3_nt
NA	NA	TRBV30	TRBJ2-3	CAWMGGPGWPHFSTDTQYF	TGTGCCTGGATGGGCGGGCCAGGGTGGCCTCACTTTAGCACAGATACGCAGTATTTT
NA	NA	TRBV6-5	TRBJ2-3	CASSPGTQQTDTQYF	TGTGCCAGCAGCCCCGGGACCCAGCAGACAGATACGCAGTATTTT
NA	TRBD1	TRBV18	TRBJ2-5	CASSPGQVSGETQYF	TGTGCCAGCTCACCGGGACAGGTATCGGGAGAGACCCAGTACTTC
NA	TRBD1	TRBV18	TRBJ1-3	CASSGQGSGNTIYF	TGTGCCAGCTCAGGACAGGGTTCTGGAAACACCATATATTTT
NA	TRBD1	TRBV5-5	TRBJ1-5	CASSSTWDRDRDLSNQPQHF	TGTGCCAGCAGCTCTACCTGGGACCGGGACAGGGACCTTAGCAATCAGCCCCAGCATTTT
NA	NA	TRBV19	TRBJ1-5	CASTPGGGNQPQHF	TGTGCCAGTACCCCGGGGGGAGGCAATCAGCCCCAGCATTTT
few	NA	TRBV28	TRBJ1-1	CASSFMNTEAFF	TGTGCCAGCAGTTTTATGAACACTGAAGCTTTCTTT
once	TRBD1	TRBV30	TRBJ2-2	CAWKTGTNTGELFF	TGTGCCTGGAAGACAGGGACGAACACCGGGGAGCTGTTTTTT
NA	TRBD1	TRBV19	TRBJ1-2	CASSRHPGQDGYTF	TGTGCCAGTAGCAGACATCCGGGACAGGATGGCTACACCTTC
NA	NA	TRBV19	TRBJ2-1	CASSRGGDYNEQFF	TGTGCCAGTAGCCGAGGGGGGGACTACAATGAGCAGTTCTTC
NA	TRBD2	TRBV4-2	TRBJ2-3	CASSQNLAGDTQYF	TGTGCCAGCAGCCAAAATCTAGCGGGAGATACGCAGTATTTT
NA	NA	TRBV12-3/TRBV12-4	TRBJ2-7	CASSFGGEQYF	TGTGCCAGCAGTTTCGGGGGCGAGCAGTACTTC
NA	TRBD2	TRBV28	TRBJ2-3	CASTKGLAGESSPRTDTQYF	TGTGCCAGCACCAAGGGACTAGCGGGAGAGTCCTCCCCCCGCACAGATACGCAGTATTTT
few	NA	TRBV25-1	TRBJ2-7	CASSDSYEQYF	TGTGCCAGCAGTGATAGCTACGAGCAGTACTTC
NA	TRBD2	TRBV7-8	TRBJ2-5	CASSLGAGVETQYF	TGTGCCAGCAGCTTAGGGGCGGGAGTGGAGACCCAGTACTTC
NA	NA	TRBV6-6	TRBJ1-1	CASPDGSNTEAFF	TGTGCCAGCCCAGACGGTAGTAACACTGAAGCTTTCTTT
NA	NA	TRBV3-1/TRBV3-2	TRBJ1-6	CASSQIFNSPLHF	TGTGCCAGCAGCCAAATCTTCAATTCACCCCTCCACTTT
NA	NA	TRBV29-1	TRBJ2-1	CSVVRINEQFF	TGCAGCGTTGTTAGGATTAATGAGCAGTTCTTC
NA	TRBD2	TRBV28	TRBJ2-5	CASSLFRGRETQYF	TGTGCCAGCAGTTTATTCCGCGGGAGGGAGACCCAGTACTTC
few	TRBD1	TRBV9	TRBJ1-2	CASSVRDRPFNYGYTF	TGTGCCAGCAGCGTCCGGGACAGGCCTTTTAACTATGGCTACACCTTC
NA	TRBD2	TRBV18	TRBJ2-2	CASSPPGLGSTGELFF	TGTGCCAGCTCACCACCGGGACTAGGGAGTACCGGGGAGCTGTTTTTT
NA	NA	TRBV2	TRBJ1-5	CASSESGTGGSNQPQHF	TGTGCCAGCAGTGAATCGGGTACAGGTGGGTCGAATCAGCCCCAGCATTTT
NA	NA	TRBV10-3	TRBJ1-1	CAISESIPALRTEAFF	TGTGCCATCAGTGAGTCGATTCCGGCCCTGAGGACTGAAGCTTTCTTT
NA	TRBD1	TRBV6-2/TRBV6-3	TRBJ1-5	CASSTRDRGAPQPQHF	TGTGCCAGCAGTACCCGGGACAGGGGCGCCCCTCAGCCCCAGCATTTT
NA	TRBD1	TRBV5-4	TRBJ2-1	CASSRDRVTNEQFF	TGTGCCAGCAGCCGAGACAGGGTCACCAATGAGCAGTTCTTC
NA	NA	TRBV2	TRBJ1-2	CASPDSPNYGYTF	TGTGCCAGCCCGGACAGTCCTAACTATGGCTACACCTTC
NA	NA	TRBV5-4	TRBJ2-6	CASSLELADRSGANVLTF	TGTGCCAGCAGCTTGGAACTAGCCGACCGCTCTGGGGCCAACGTCCTGACTTTC
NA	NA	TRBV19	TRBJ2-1	CASSIRTVNEQFF	TGTGCCAGTAGTATCAGGACAGTTAATGAGCAGTTCTTC
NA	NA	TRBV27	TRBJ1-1	CASSLVGGTEAFF	TGTGCCAGCAGTTTGGTCGGGGGCACTGAAGCTTTCTTT
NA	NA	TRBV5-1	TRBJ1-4	CASSIEPATNEKLFF	TGCGCCAGCAGCATCGAGCCTGCAACTAATGAAAAACTGTTTTTT
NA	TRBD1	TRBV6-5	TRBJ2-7	CASSGTGAESYEQYF	TGTGCCAGCAGCGGGACAGGGGCAGAGTCCTACGAGCAGTACTTC
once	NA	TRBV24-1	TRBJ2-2	CATSDPLGPMELFF	TGTGCCACCAGTGATCCTCTGGGTCCGATGGAGCTGTTTTTT
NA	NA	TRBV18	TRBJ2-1	CASSPNSGREQFF	TGTGCCAGCTCACCCAACTCAGGGCGTGAGCAGTTCTTC
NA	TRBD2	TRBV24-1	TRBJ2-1	CATSEGTSGSNEQFF	TGTGCCACCAGTGAGGGGACTAGCGGCTCGAATGAGCAGTTCTTC
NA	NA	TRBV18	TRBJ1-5	CASSSAWGSNQPQHF	TGTGCCAGCTCATCTGCTTGGGGTAGCAATCAGCCCCAGCATTTT
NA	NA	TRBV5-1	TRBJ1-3	CASSLDWGSGNTIYF	TGCGCCAGCAGCTTGGACTGGGGGTCTGGAAACACCATATATTTT
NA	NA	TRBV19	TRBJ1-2	CASSNWRAGRYGYTF	TGTGCCAGTAGTAACTGGAGGGCAGGGAGGTATGGCTACACCTTC
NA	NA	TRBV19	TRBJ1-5	CASSITGAYSNQPQHF	TGTGCCAGTAGTATAACGGGGGCCTATAGCAATCAGCCCCAGCATTTT
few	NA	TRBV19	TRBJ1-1	CASSRETGRTEAFF	TGTGCCAGTAGTAGGGAAACAGGGAGAACTGAAGCTTTCTTT
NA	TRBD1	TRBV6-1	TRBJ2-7	CASSEAGTGNAYEQYF	TGTGCCAGCAGTGAAGCCGGGACAGGGAACGCCTACGAGCAGTACTTC
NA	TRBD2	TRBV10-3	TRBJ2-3	CAIGKSGGADTQYF	TGTGCCATCGGAAAGTCGGGGGGGGCAGATACGCAGTATTTT
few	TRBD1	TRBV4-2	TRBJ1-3	CASSQDRAGGGNTIYF	TGTGCCAGCAGCCAAGATCGCGCAGGGGGAGGAAACACCATATATTTT
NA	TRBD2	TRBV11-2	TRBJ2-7	CASSFDRTSGTEQYF	TGTGCCAGCAGCTTTGACCGGACTAGCGGGACCGAGCAGTACTTC
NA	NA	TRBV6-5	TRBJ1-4	CASRGNSRKLFF	TGTGCCAGCAGGGGGAACAGCCGGAAACTGTTTTTT
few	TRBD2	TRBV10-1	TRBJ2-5	CASSEKASGRAEVETQYF	TGCGCCAGCAGTGAGAAAGCGAGCGGGAGGGCCGAGGTGGAGACCCAGTACTTC
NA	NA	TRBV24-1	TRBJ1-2	CATVQPAYGYTF	TGTGCCACCGTACAGCCGGCCTATGGCTACACCTTC
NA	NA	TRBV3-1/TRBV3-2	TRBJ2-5	CASSLRTFQETQYF	TGTGCCAGCAGCCTTCGGACCTTCCAAGAGACCCAGTACTTC
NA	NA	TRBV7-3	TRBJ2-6	CASSLFGFTGANVLTF	TGTGCCAGCAGCTTATTTGGGTTCACTGGGGCCAACGTCCTGACTTTC
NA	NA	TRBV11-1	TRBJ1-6	CASSLTGGSPLHF	TGTGCCAGCAGCTTGACAGGAGGGTCACCCCTCCACTTT
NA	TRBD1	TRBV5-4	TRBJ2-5	CASSLGRDRARRETQYF	TGTGCCAGCAGCTTGGGGAGGGACAGGGCTCGAAGAGAGACCCAGTACTTC